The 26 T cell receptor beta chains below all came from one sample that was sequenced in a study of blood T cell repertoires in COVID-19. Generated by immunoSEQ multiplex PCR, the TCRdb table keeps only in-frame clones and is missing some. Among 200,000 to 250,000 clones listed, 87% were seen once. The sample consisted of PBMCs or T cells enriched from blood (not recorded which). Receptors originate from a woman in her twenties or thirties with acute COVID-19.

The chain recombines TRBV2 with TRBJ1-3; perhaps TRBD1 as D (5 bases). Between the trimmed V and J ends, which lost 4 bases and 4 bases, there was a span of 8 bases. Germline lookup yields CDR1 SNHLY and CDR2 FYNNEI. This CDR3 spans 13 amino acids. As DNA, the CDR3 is TGTGCCAGCAGTGGGGCAGGGGGAAACACCATATATTTT. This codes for CASSGAGGNTIYF.

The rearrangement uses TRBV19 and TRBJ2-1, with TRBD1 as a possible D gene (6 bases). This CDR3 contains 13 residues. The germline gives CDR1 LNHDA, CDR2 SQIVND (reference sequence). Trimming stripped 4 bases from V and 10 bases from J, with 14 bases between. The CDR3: CASSTSNREEQFF. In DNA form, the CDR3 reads TGTGCCAGTAGTACCTCGAACAGGGAAGAGCAGTTCTTC.

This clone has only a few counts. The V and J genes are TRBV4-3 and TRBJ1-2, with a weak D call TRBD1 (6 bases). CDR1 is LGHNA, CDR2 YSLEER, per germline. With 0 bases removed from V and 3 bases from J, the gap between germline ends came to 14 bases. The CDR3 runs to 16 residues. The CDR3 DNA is TGCGCCAGCAGCCAAGATTCGACAGGATGGGACTATGGCTACACCTTC. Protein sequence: CASSQDSTGWDYGYTF.

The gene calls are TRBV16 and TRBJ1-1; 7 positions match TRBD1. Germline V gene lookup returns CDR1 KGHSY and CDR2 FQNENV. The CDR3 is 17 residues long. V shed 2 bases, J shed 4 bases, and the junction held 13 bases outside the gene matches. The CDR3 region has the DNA TGTGCCAGCAGCCAAACCCTGGCCCAGGGGGTATCCACTGAAGCTTTCTTT. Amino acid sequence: CASSQTLAQGVSTEAFF.

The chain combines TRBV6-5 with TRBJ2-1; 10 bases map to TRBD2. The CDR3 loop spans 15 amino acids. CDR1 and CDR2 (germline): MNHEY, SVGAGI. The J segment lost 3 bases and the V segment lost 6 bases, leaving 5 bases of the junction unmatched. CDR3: CASRPLAGVYNEQFF. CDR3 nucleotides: TGTGCCAGCAGACCCCTAGCGGGGGTCTACAATGAGCAGTTCTTC.

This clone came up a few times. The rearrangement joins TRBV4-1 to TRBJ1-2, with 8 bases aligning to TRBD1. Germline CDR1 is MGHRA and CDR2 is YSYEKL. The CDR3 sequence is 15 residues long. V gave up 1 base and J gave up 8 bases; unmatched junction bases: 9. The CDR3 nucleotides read TGCGCCAGCAGCCAAGTGGGCAGGGGGCGTGGCGGCTACACCTTC. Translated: CASSQVGRGRGGYTF.

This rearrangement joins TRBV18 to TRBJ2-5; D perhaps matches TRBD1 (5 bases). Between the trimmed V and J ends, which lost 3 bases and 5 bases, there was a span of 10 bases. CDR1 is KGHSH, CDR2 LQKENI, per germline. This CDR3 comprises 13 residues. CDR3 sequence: CASSPPRGETQYF. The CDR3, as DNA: TGTGCCAGCTCACCTCCTAGGGGTGAGACCCAGTACTTC.

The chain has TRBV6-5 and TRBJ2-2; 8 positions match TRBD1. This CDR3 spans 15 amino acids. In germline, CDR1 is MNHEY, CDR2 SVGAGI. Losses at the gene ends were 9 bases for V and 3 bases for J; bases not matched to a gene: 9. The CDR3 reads CARGTGTGDTGELFF. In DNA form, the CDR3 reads TGTGCCAGAGGGACCGGGACAGGAGACACCGGGGAGCTGTTTTTT.

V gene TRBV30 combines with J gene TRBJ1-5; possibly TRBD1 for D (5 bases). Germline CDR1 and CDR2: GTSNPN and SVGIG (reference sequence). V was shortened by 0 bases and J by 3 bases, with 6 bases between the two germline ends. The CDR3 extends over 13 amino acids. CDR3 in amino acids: CAWSVQDNQPQHF. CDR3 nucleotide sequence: TGTGCCTGGAGTGTACAGGACAATCAGCCCCAGCATTTT.

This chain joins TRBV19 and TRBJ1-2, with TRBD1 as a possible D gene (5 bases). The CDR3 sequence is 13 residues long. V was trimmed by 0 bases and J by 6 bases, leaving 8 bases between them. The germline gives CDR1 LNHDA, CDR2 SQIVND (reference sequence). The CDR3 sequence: CASSIDGGNGYTF. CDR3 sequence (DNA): TGTGCCAGTAGTATAGACGGGGGAAATGGCTACACCTTC.

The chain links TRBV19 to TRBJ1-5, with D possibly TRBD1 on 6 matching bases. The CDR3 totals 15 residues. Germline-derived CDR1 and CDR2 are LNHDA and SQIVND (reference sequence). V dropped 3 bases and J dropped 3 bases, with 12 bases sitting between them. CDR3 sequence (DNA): TGTGCCAGTAGTATGGTACGGACAGTCAATCAGCCCCAGCATTTT. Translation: CASSMVRTVNQPQHF.

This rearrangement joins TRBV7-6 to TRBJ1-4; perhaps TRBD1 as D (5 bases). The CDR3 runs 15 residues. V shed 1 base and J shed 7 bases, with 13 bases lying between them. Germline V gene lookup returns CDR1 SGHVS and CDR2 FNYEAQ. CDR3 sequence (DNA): TGTGCCAGCAGCTTAGTGGGAGCCGGGGGTGAAAAACTGTTTTTT. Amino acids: CASSLVGAGGEKLFF.

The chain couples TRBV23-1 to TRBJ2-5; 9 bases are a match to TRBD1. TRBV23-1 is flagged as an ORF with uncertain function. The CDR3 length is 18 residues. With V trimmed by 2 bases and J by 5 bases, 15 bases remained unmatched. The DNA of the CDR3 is TGCGCCAGCAGTCAAATAGGTTCGGACAGGGGAAGAAGGGAGACCCAGTACTTC. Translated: CASSQIGSDRGRRETQYF.

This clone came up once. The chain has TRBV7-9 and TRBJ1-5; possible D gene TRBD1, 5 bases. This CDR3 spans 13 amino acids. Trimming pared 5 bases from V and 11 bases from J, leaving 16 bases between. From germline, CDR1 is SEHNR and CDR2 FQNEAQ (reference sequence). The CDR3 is CASSPNQGGSQHF. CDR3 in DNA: TGTGCCAGCAGCCCGAATCAGGGAGGCTCCCAGCATTTT.

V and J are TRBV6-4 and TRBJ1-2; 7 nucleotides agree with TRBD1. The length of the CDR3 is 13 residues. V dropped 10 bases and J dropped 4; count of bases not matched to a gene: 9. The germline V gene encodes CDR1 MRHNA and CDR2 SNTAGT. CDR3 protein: CATSTGVGYGYTF. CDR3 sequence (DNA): TGTGCCACCTCAACAGGGGTCGGCTATGGCTACACCTTC.

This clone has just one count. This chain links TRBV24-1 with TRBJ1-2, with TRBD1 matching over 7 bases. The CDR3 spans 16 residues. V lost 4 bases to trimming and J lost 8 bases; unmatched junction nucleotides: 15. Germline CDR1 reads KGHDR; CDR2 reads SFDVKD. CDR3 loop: CATSEGRDRFSGGYTF. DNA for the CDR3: TGTGCCACCAGTGAGGGACGGGACAGATTCTCCGGCGGCTACACCTTC.

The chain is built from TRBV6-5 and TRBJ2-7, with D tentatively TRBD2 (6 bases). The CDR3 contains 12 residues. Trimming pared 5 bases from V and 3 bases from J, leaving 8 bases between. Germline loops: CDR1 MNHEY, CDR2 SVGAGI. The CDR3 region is CASSRGNYEQYF. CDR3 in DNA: TGTGCCAGCAGTCGCGGGAACTACGAGCAGTACTTC.

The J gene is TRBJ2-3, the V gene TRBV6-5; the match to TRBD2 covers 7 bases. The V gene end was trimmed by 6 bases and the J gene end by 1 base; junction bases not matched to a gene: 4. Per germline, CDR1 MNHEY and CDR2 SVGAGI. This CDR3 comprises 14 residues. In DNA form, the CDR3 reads TGTGCCAGCAGCCCAACTAGCGGCACAGATACGCAGTATTTT. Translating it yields CASSPTSGTDTQYF.

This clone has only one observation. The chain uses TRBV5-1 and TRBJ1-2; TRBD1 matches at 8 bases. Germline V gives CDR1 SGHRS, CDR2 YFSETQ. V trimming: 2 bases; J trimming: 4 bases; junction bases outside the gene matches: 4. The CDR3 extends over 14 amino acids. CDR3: CASSFRTGSYGYTF. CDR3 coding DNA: TGCGCCAGCAGCTTCCGGACAGGGAGCTATGGCTACACCTTC.

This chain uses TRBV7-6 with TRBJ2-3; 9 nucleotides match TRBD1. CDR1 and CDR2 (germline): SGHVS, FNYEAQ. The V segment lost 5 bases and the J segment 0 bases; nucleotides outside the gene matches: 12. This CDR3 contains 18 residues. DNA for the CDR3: TGTGCCAGCAGCAAAGAGTCGACAGGGACAGGGAGCACAGATACGCAGTATTTT. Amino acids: CASSKESTGTGSTDTQYF.

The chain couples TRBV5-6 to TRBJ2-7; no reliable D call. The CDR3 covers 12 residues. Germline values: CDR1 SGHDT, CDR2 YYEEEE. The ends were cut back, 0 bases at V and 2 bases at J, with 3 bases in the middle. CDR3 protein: CASSLVAYEQYF. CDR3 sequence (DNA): TGTGCCAGCAGCTTGGTCGCCTACGAGCAGTACTTC.

In nucleotides, the CDR3 is TGCGCCAGCAGCCCGTCTACGGGAAACATTCAGTACTTC. It translates to CASSPSTGNIQYF. This sequence joins TRBV5-1 and TRBJ2-4; no reliable D call. Between the trimmed V and J ends, which lost 4 bases and 6 bases, there was a span of 11 bases. This CDR3 region has 13 residues. CDR1 is SGHRS and CDR2 is YFSETQ in the germline V gene.

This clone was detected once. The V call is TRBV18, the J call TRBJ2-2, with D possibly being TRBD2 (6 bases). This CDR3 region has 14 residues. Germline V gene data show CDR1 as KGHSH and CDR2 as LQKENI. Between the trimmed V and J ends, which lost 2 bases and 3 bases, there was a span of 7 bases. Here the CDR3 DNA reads TGTGCCAGCTCACCATCGGGGGACACCGGGGAGCTGTTTTTT. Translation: CASSPSGDTGELFF.

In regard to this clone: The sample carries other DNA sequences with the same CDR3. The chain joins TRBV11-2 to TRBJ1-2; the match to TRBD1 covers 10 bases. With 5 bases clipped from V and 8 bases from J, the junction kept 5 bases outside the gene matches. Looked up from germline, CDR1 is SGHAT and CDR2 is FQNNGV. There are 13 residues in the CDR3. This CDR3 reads CASSRDRGRGYTF. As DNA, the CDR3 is TGTGCCAGCAGCCGTGACAGGGGGCGAGGCTACACCTTC.

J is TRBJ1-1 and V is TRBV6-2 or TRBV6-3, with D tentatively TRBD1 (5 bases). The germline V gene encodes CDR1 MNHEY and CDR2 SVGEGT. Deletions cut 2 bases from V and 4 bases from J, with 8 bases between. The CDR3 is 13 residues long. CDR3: CASSYTRVTEAFF. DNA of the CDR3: TGTGCCAGCAGTTACACCAGGGTCACTGAAGCTTTCTTT.

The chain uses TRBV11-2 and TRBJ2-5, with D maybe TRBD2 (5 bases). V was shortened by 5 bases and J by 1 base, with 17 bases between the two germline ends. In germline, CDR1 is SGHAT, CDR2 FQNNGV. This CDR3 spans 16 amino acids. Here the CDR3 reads CASSPQPDLSQETQYF. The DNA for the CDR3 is TGTGCCAGCAGCCCCCAACCGGACTTGTCCCAAGAGACCCAGTACTTC.